This T cell receptor beta chain was recorded in a study of blood T cells in healthy people across ages. With a J-beta primer mix and a sample-barcoded 5' primer, a second PCR ran 7 to 11 cycles. TCRdb re-called the 5' RACE reads through MiXCR, storing one row per CDR3 protein. The sample contains approximately 730,000 distinct CDR3 sequences, about 42% of which appear only once. For this clonotype: Its antigen is currently unknown.

Study-wide results and limits: Naive and antigen-experienced cells were not separated, limiting conclusive comparison.

Sequencing used blood. The sequence was collected from a woman aged 55-70 years in good health.

The CDR3: CASSLVPPTNYGYTF. The CDR3 DNA is TGTGCCAGCAGCTTAGTTCCACCAACTAACTATGGCTACACCTTC. The J gene is TRBJ1-2, the V gene TRBV7-2, with D unresolved. This CDR3 region has 15 residues. The V and J ends lost 1 base and 0 bases respectively, with 9 bases between them. The germline V gene encodes CDR1 SGHTA and CDR2 FQGNSA. The whole variable domain, filled in from reference TRBV7-2 and TRBJ1-2, reads GAGVSQSPSNKVTEKGKDVELRCDPISGHTALYWYRQSLGQGLEFLIYFQGNSAPDKSGLPSDRFSAERTGGSVSTLTIQRTQQEDSAVYLCASSLVPPTNYGYTFGSGTRLTVV.